One sample yielded the 27 T cell receptor beta chains listed below, sequenced in a study of T cell clonality in common variable immunodeficiency. This table comes from immunoSEQ multiplex PCR, and its TCRdb copy is limited to in-frame clones, with some not included. The table records roughly 34,000 clones without singletons, the ten largest covering around 6.7%. The antigens for these receptors are not known. Points from the study as a whole: Reportedly, TCR beta sequences from common variable immunodeficiency showed fewer deletions and N-nucleotide insertions.

Sequenced sample: peripheral blood mononuclear cells. The origin of the receptors is a human donor with common variable immunodeficiency.

This clone has just a few counts. The CDR3 end falls 3 residues outside the read, so it is completed with the germline J gene. V gene TRBV7-2 combines with J gene TRBJ2-1, with a tentative D call TRBD1 (5 bases). The V end was cut by 10 bases, the J end by 9 bases, with 16 bases between. The germline V gene has CDR1 SGHTA and CDR2 FQGNSA. The CDR3 runs to 12 residues. Here the CDR3 reads CATLLRGFEQFF. CDR3 DNA, as far as it was read: TGTGCCACCCTACTTAGGGGTTTTGAG.

This clone is termed medium-sized. The read ends 3 residues early relative to the CDR3; the germline J gene fills the gap. The gene calls are TRBV20-1 and TRBJ1-5; D is undetermined. Germline V gives CDR1 DFQATT, CDR2 SNEGSKA (reference sequence). This CDR3 contains 17 residues. The V end was cut by 5 bases, the J end by 3 bases, with 23 bases between. The CDR3 loop reads CSAYLEGGLDFNQPQHF. Partial CDR3 DNA: TGCAGTGCTTACCTCGAAGGAGGACTGGACTTCAATCAGCCC.

This clone is medium-sized. The read comes to an end 3 residues before the CDR3 does, leaving the germline J gene to fill in the end. V and J are TRBV11-2 and TRBJ2-3, with D possibly being TRBD1 (5 bases). V lost 3 bases, J lost 4 bases, and 14 bases lay in between. The germline CDR1 and CDR2 sequences are SGHAT and FQNNGV. This CDR3 comprises 15 residues. Here the CDR3 reads CASSFRATGADTQYF. The covered CDR3 bases are TGTGCCAGCAGCTTTCGGGCCACAGGTGCAGATACG.

This clone was seen ten or more times. The CDR3 goes on 3 residues after the read ends, and that part is filled in from the germline J gene. The chain links TRBV20-1 to TRBJ2-1; perhaps TRBD1 as D (6 bases). V was pared by 3 bases and J by 4 bases, with 13 bases between. Germline CDR1 DFQATT, CDR2 SNEGSKA (reference sequence). The CDR3 length is 14 residues. CDR3: CSASRGTSYNEQFF. The sequenced CDR3 bases are TGCAGTGCTAGTAGAGGGACATCTTACAATGAG.

This clone was found many times. The CDR3 goes on 3 residues after the read ends, and that part is filled in from the germline J gene. The chain combines TRBV19 with TRBJ2-1; possible D gene TRBD2, 5 bases. The germline CDR1 and CDR2 sequences are LNHDA and SQIVND (reference sequence). V was shortened by 7 bases and J by 7 bases, with 17 bases between the two germline ends. CDR3 length: 14 amino acids. CDR3 residues: CASTRSRVLNEQFF. CDR3 DNA (partial): TGTGCCAGTACTCGCTCGCGGGTATTAAATGAG.

This clone was seen a few times. Coverage ceases 3 residues before the CDR3 finishes, and the germline J gene fills in the end. The chain combines TRBV19 with TRBJ1-4; TRBD1 might be the D (5 bases). Germline loops: CDR1 LNHDA, CDR2 SQIVND (reference sequence). V was pared by 0 bases and J by 5 bases, with 7 bases between. The CDR3 loop spans 14 amino acids. Partial CDR3 DNA: TGTGCCAGTAGTATAGATGCAGGGAATGAAAAA. Amino acids: CASSIDAGNEK. The whole CDR3 protein is CASSIDAGNEKLFF.

Only a few counts were recorded for this clone. The CDR3 goes on 3 residues after the read ends, and that part is filled in from the germline J gene. The chain is built from TRBV19 and TRBJ1-4; 7 bases fit TRBD1. After removal of 6 bases from V and 2 bases from J, the junction contained 3 bases not matched to a gene. Germline loops: CDR1 LNHDA, CDR2 SQIVND (reference sequence). The CDR3 consists of 14 residues. The CDR3 region is CASSTGATNEKLFF. The covered CDR3 bases are TGTGCCAGTAGCACAGGGGCGACTAATGAAAAA.

This clone came up a few times. Mismatch with germline at one junction end may stem from a read error. The sequence runs out 3 residues before the end of the CDR3; the remainder is reconstructed from the germline J gene. This chain connects TRBV19 to TRBJ1-5; weak D call: TRBD1 (5 bases). CDR1 is LNHDA and CDR2 is SQIVND in the germline V gene (reference sequence). This CDR3 has 16 amino acids. The CDR3 loop is CASSVGGRRANKPQHF. The CDR3 DNA, read in part, is TGTGCCAGTTCGGTAGGTGGTCGCAGGGCCAATAAGCCC.

Notes on this clone: The CDR3 end lies 3 residues beyond the end of the read and is filled in from the germline J gene. The gene calls are TRBV19 and TRBJ1-2, with 9 positions matching TRBD1. Trimming cost V 5 bases and J 2 bases; bases outside gene matches: 6. In germline, CDR1 is LNHDA, CDR2 SQIVND (reference sequence). The CDR3 consists of 15 residues. CDR3 DNA (partial): TGTGCCAGTAGTCAGCGACAGGGGGGGAACTATGGC. This sequence encodes CASSQRQGGNYG. The complete CDR3 sequence is CASSQRQGGNYGYTF.

This clone was seen many times. The read terminates 3 residues before the CDR3 end, so the remaining end is supplied by the germline J gene. This chain links TRBV11-3 with TRBJ1-6; D ambiguous. The CDR3 is made up of 14 amino acids. Germline V CDR1 and CDR2: SGHNT, YENEEA. Trimming cost V 4 bases and J 7 bases, with 11 bases left between them. The chain's CDR3 is CASSSRAGNSPLHF. The sequenced CDR3 bases are TGTGCCAGCAGCTCTCGGGCGGGAAATTCACCC.

This clone came up many times. The DNA read from the CDR3 is TGTGCCAGCTCTAGCAGGGGTACG. Residues: CASSSRGT. The CDR3 in its entirety is CASSSRGTQYF. The chain is built from TRBV7-2 and TRBJ2-3; a weak D match, TRBD1 (6 bases). The CDR3 end is not reached by the read, which stops 3 residues before it; the germline J gene fills it in. Germline CDR1 is SGHTA and CDR2 is FQGNSA. Trimming pared 8 bases from V and 8 bases from J, leaving 11 bases between. This CDR3 has 11 amino acids.

Note on this clone: The read is 3 residues too short to cover the CDR3 end, so that end is filled in from the germline J gene. The chain combines TRBV2 with TRBJ1-2; the match to TRBD1 covers 8 bases. The CDR3 runs to 14 residues. Germline CDR1 SNHLY, CDR2 FYNNEI. V lost 6 bases and J lost 4; bases outside the gene matches: 7. This CDR3 reads CASSPQGGSYGYTF. The sequenced CDR3 bases are TGTGCCAGCAGCCCACAGGGGGGGAGCTATGGC. Drawing the rest from reference TRBV2 and TRBJ1-2, the complete variable domain is EPEVTQTPSHQVTQMGQEVILRCVPISNHLYFYWYRQILGQKVEFLVSFYNNEISEKSEIFDDQFSVERPDGSNFTLKIRSTKLEDSAMYFCASSPQGGSYGYTFGSGTRLTVV.

This clone occurred a few times. Coverage ceases 3 residues before the CDR3 finishes, and the germline J gene fills in the end. The J gene is TRBJ1-5, the V gene TRBV7-3; 7 positions match TRBD1. CDR1 and CDR2 from the germline V gene are SGHTA and FQGTGA. The CDR3 sequence is 15 residues long. Trimming cost V 2 bases and J 8 bases; bases outside gene matches: 9. CDR3 DNA (partial): TGTGCCAGCAGCTTAGGGGGACAGCTGGTGGAGCCC. Its protein product is CASSLGGQLVEP. Given in full, the CDR3 is CASSLGGQLVEPQHF.

This clone was recorded a few times. With the read ending 3 residues before the CDR3 end, the germline J gene is used to fill in that end. The chain employs TRBV7-8 and TRBJ2-2; 10 bases are shared with TRBD2. V lost 7 bases, J lost 3 bases, and 14 bases stayed unmatched. This CDR3 contains 18 residues. Germline CDR1 reads SGHVS; CDR2 reads FQNEAQ. The CDR3 DNA, read in part, is TGTGCCAGCACTTTAAGGAGCGGGAGGGCCACGGACACCGGGGAG. It yields the protein CASTLRSGRATDTGE. The CDR3 reads in full as CASTLRSGRATDTGELFF. The variable domain in full, completed from reference TRBV7-8 and TRBJ2-2, reads GAGVSQSPRYKVAKRGQDVALRCDPISGHVSLFWYQQALGQGPEFLTYFQNEAQLDKSGLPSDRFFAERPEGSVSTLKIQRTQQEDSAVYLCASTLRSGRATDTGELFFGEGSRLTVL.

The sample holds a few counts of this clone. The read ends 3 residues early relative to the CDR3; the germline J gene fills the gap. This chain links TRBV5-5 with TRBJ2-1; the D gene is possibly TRBD1 (5 bases). The CDR3 has 14 residues. Trimming cost V 4 bases and J 4 bases, with 12 bases left between them. Germline CDR1 and CDR2: SGHKS and YYEKEE (reference sequence). The CDR3 spells CASSHQGQYNEQFF. The sequenced part of the CDR3 DNA is TGTGCCAGCAGCCACCAGGGCCAATACAATGAG.

As regards this clone: The read ends 3 residues shy of where the CDR3 ends; the end is completed using the germline J gene. J is TRBJ2-7 and V is TRBV23-1; TRBD1 might be the D (6 bases). TRBV23-1 is labeled an ORF, and its function is uncertain. Trimming took 4 bases from V and 2 from J, leaving 15 bases between them. The CDR3 is made up of 15 amino acids. The CDR3 spells CASSPNRESTYEQYF. The DNA read from the CDR3 is TGCGCCAGCAGTCCTAACAGGGAATCAACCTACGAG.

This clone was counted only a few times. The read ends 3 residues early relative to the CDR3; the germline J gene fills the gap. The V gene is TRBV7-2, the J gene TRBJ2-5; 8 nucleotides align to TRBD2. Germline V gene data show CDR1 as SGHTA and CDR2 as FQGNSA. With V trimmed by 5 bases and J by 1 base, 6 bases remained unmatched. The CDR3 sequence is 15 residues long. CDR3 protein: CASSAAGGSQETQYF. The sequenced part of the CDR3 DNA is TGTGCCAGCAGCGCGGCGGGAGGTTCCCAAGAGACC.

This clone has only a few counts. The missing CDR3 end, 3 residues past where the read stops, is filled in from the germline J gene. Other DNA sequences from this sample encode an identical CDR3 as well. The rearrangement uses TRBV7-2 and TRBJ2-7; a possible D gene is TRBD1 (7 bases). CDR3 size: 15 residues. Looked up from germline, CDR1 is SGHTA and CDR2 is FQGNSA. Trimming cost V 5 bases and J 3 bases, with 17 bases left between them. CDR3 residues: CASSEQGRTGYEQYF. The covered CDR3 bases are TGTGCCAGCAGCGAACAGGGGAGGACGGGCTACGAG.

This clone has at least ten counts. The read is 3 residues too short to cover the CDR3 end, so that end is filled in from the germline J gene. The chain employs TRBV9 and TRBJ2-7; TRBD2 aligns across 10 bases. The CDR3 is made up of 16 amino acids. Germline assignment: CDR1 SGDLS and CDR2 YYNGEE. J gave up 1 base and V 2 bases, and 6 bases lay outside the gene matches. CDR3 protein: CASSVGLAVDSYEQYF. Incomplete CDR3 DNA: TGTGCCAGCAGCGTCGGACTAGCGGTCGATTCCTACGAG.

This clone appeared a few times. The DNA ends 3 residues before the CDR3 does, and the rest of the CDR3 is filled in from the germline J gene. V and J are TRBV18 and TRBJ2-2; D uncertain. The germline V gene encodes CDR1 KGHSH and CDR2 LQKENI. The ends were cut back, 5 bases at V and 1 base at J, with 8 bases in the middle. The CDR3 has 14 residues. The sequenced part of the CDR3 DNA is TGTGCCAGCTCAACCACTGGGAACACCGGGGAG. This sequence encodes CASSTTGNTGE. The CDR3, in full, reads CASSTTGNTGELFF.

This clone was detected a few times. Read sequence stops 3 residues before the CDR3 end, and the germline J gene provides the missing end. This chain links TRBV7-8 with TRBJ2-3, with TRBD2 as a possible D gene (6 bases). The CDR3 length is 15 residues. The germline V gene encodes CDR1 SGHVS and CDR2 FQNEAQ. V lost 1 base to trimming and J lost 2 bases, with 10 bases between them. The CDR3 sequence: CASSLDELATDTQYF. The part of the CDR3 DNA that was read is TGTGCCAGCAGCTTAGATGAACTAGCCACAGATACG.

Details on this clone: The read terminates 3 residues ahead of where the CDR3 ends, so the germline J gene completes it. The chain combines TRBV6-2 or TRBV6-3 with TRBJ1-5; D call uncertain. This CDR3 contains 13 residues. Trimming stripped 6 bases from V and 4 bases from J, with 10 bases between. Germline V gene data show CDR1 as MNHEY and CDR2 as SVGEGT. The CDR3 spells CASRQWINQPQHF. The part of the CDR3 DNA that was read is TGTGCCAGCAGACAGTGGATAAATCAGCCC.

In regard to this clone: The CDR3 end falls 3 residues outside the read, so it is completed with the germline J gene. The V call is TRBV7-9, the J call TRBJ2-5; 9 bases agree with TRBD1. V lost 5 bases and J lost 5; bases outside the gene matches: 9. Germline CDR1 reads SEHNR; CDR2 reads FQNEAQ (reference sequence). This CDR3 has 15 residues. The CDR3 protein is CASSIGDREAETQYF. The DNA read from the CDR3 is TGTGCCAGCAGCATCGGGGACAGGGAGGCGGAGACC.

Ten or more counts support this clone. The read comes to an end 3 residues before the CDR3 does, leaving the germline J gene to fill in the end. The rearrangement uses TRBV18 and TRBJ1-5; perhaps TRBD1 as D (6 bases). Germline loops: CDR1 KGHSH, CDR2 LQKENI. The CDR3 length is 15 residues. With 3 bases removed from V and 4 bases from J, the gap between germline ends came to 13 bases. CDR3 bases read: TGTGCCAGCTCACCTAATCAGGGGTCTAATCAGCCC. Translated: CASSPNQGSNQP. The full CDR3 protein reads CASSPNQGSNQPQHF.

This clone was recorded a few times. The CDR3 extends 3 residues past the end of the read, so its final part is completed from the germline J gene. V and J are TRBV5-1 and TRBJ1-1, with 7 bases aligning to TRBD1. The germline V gene encodes CDR1 SGHRS and CDR2 YFSETQ. After removal of 4 bases from V and 1 base from J, the junction contained 4 bases not matched to a gene. The CDR3 sequence is 14 residues long. The CDR3 loop is CASSTDRANTEAFF. The covered CDR3 bases are TGCGCCAGCAGCACAGACAGGGCGAACACTGAA.

This clone was counted only a few times. The sequenced fragment ends 3 residues before the CDR3 boundary, so the rest is inferred from the germline J gene. The rearrangement links TRBV2 to TRBJ2-5; TRBD1 aligns across 8 bases. Germline trimming cut 6 bases from V and 6 bases from J; bases unmatched to any gene: 12. Germline CDR1 reads SNHLY; CDR2 reads FYNNEI. The length of the CDR3 is 15 residues. The CDR3 loop is CASRQTGVGNKTQYF. The CDR3 bases that were read are TGTGCCAGCAGACAGACAGGGGTGGGCAATAAGACC.

This clone was found many times. The CDR3 is cut off 3 residues early in the read; its end comes from the germline J gene. This chain links TRBV20-1 with TRBJ2-3; 8 nucleotides line up with TRBD2. Per germline, CDR1 DFQATT and CDR2 SNEGSKA (reference sequence). The CDR3 covers 19 residues. The junction had 18 bases not matched to a gene; V was cut back by 0 bases and J by 4 bases. CDR3 sequence: CSARDTEFRGLAPADTQYF. The covered CDR3 bases are TGCAGTGCTAGAGATACCGAGTTCCGAGGACTAGCTCCAGCAGATACG.